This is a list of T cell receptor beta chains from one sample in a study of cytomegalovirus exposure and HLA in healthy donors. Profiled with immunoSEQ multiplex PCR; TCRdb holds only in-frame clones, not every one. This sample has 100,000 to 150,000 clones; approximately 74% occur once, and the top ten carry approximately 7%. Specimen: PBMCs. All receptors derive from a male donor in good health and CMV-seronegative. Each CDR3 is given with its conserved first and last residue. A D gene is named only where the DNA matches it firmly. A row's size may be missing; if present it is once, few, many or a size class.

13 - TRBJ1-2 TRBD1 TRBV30 CAWSVGGSRFDTF TGTGCCTGGAGTGTAGGGGGCAGTCGATTTGACACCTTC
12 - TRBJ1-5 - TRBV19 CASNTASRPQHF TGTGCCAGCAATACAGCTTCCCGGCCCCAGCATTTT
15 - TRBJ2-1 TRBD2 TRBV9 CASSLTSGLYNEQFF TGTGCCAGCAGCTTGACTAGCGGGCTTTACAATGAGCAGTTCTTC
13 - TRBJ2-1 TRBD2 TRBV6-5 CASVWTRIGEQFF TGTGCCAGCGTCTGGACTAGAATCGGTGAGCAGTTCTTC
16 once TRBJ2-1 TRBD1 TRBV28 CASSHRGTGWYNEQFF TGTGCCAGCAGTCACCGCGGGACAGGGTGGTACAATGAGCAGTTCTTC
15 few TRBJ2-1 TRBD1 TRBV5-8 CASSQGQARYNEQFF TGTGCCAGCAGCCAGGGACAGGCAAGATACAATGAGCAGTTCTTC
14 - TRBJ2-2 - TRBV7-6 CASSETEFTGELFF TGTGCCAGCAGCGAGACAGAATTCACCGGGGAGCTGTTTTTT
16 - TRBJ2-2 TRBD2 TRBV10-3 CAISASGRPDTGELFF TGTGCCATCAGCGCTAGCGGGAGGCCCGACACCGGGGAGCTGTTTTTT
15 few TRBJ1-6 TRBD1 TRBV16 CASSQSGQGGSPLHF TGTGCCAGCAGCCAATCTGGACAGGGAGGTTCACCCCTCCACTTT
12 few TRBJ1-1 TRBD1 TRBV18 CASSVETGEAFF TGTGCCAGCTCAGTTGAGACAGGGGAAGCTTTCTTT
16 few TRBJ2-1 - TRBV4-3 CASSQDPAGFGDEQFF TGCGCCAGCAGCCAAGATCCCGCAGGGTTTGGCGATGAGCAGTTCTTC
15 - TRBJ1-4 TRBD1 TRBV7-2 CASSLGIQGVEKLFF TGTGCCAGCAGCTTAGGAATACAGGGGGTTGAAAAACTGTTTTTT
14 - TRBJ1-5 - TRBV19 CASSNRKGNQPQHF TGTGCCAGTAGTAACAGGAAGGGCAATCAGCCCCAGCATTTT
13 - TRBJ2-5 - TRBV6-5 CASARGAGGTQYF TGTGCCAGCGCCCGTGGTGCCGGCGGGACCCAGTACTTC
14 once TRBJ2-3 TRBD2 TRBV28 CASSFSREGDTQYF TGTGCCAGCAGTTTTTCCAGGGAGGGAGATACGCAGTATTTT
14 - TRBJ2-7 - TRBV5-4 CASSLGDRPYEQYF TGTGCCAGCAGCTTGGGAGACAGACCCTACGAGCAGTACTTC
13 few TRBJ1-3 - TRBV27 CASSRGSGNTIYF TGTGCCAGCAGTCGGGGGTCTGGAAACACCATATATTTT
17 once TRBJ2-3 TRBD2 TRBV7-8 CASSLSLAGGSTDTQYF TGTGCCAGCAGCTTATCCTTAGCGGGGGGAAGCACAGATACGCAGTATTTT
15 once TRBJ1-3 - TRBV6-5 CASGPLLTRGNTIYF TGTGCCAGTGGGCCTCTCCTAACTCGTGGAAACACCATATATTTT